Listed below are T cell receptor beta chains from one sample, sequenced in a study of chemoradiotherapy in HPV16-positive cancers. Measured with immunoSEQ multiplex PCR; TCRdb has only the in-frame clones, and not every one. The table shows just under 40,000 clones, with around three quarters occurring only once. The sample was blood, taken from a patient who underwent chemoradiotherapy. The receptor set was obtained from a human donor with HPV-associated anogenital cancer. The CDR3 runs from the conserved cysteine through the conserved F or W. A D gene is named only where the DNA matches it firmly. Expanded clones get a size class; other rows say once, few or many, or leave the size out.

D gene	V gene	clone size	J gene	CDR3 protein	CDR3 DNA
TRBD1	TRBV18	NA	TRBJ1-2	CASSLKGANGYTF	TGTGCCAGCTCACTAAAGGGGGCTAATGGCTACACCTTC
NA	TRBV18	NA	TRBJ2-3	CASSANQGSDTQYF	TGTGCCAGCTCAGCGAATCAGGGATCAGATACGCAGTATTTT
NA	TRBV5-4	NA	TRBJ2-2	CASSLEGLNTGELFF	TGTGCCAGCAGCTTGGAGGGGCTCAACACCGGGGAGCTGTTTTTT
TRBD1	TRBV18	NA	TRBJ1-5	CASSPLQGASGNQPQHF	TGTGCCAGCTCACCCCTCCAGGGGGCCTCGGGCAATCAGCCCCAGCATTTT
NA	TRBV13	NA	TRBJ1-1	CASSFWANTEAFF	TGTGCCAGCAGCTTCTGGGCGAACACTGAAGCTTTCTTT
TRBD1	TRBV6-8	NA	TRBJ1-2	CASSYLDRDESF	TGTGCCAGCAGTTACCTGGACAGGGATGAAAGTTTC
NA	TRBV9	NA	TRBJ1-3	CASSVQGGNTIYF	TGTGCCAGCAGCGTTCAGGGTGGAAACACCATATATTTT
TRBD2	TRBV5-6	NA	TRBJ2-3	CASSGGLGIIDTQYF	TGTGCCAGCAGCGGGGGACTAGGGATCATAGATACGCAGTATTTT
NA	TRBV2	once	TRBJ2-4	CASTPQEAKNIQYF	TGTGCCAGCACTCCACAAGAAGCCAAAAACATTCAGTACTTC
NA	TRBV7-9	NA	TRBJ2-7	CASSLAPTRGREQYF	TGTGCCAGCAGCTTAGCTCCTACCCGAGGGCGGGAGCAGTACTTC
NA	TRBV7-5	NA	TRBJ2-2	CARSLGAVVSRANTGELFF	TGTGCCAGAAGCTTAGGGGCCGTTGTAAGCAGGGCGAACACCGGGGAGCTGTTTTTT
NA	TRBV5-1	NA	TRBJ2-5	CASSRGTVKQETQYF	TGCGCCAGCAGCCGCGGGACAGTAAAACAAGAGACCCAGTACTTC
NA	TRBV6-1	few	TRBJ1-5	CASSEGRWRQPQHF	TGTGCCAGCAGTGAAGGGCGTTGGAGGCAGCCCCAGCATTTT
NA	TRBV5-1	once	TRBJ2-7	CASSLEFGSAYEQYF	TGCGCCAGCAGCTTGGAGTTCGGGTCCGCCTACGAGCAGTACTTC
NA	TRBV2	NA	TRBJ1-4	CASRLRGLDEKLFF	TGTGCCAGCAGGTTAAGAGGGTTGGATGAAAAACTGTTTTTT
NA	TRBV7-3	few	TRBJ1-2	CASSPDNYGYTF	TGTGCCAGCAGCCCCGATAACTATGGCTACACCTTC
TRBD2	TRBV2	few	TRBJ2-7	CASKWLAGDLYEQYF	TGTGCCAGCAAATGGCTAGCGGGGGACCTCTACGAGCAGTACTTC
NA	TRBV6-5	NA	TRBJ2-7	CASSYGRGDYEQYF	TGTGCCAGCAGTTACGGCAGGGGGGACTACGAGCAGTACTTC
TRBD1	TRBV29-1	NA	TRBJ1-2	CSVRGTGVYYGYTF	TGCAGCGTGCGCGGGACAGGGGTCTACTATGGCTACACCTTC
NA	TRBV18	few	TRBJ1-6	CASSWTDEGGSPLHF	TGTGCCAGCTCCTGGACTGACGAGGGTGGTTCACCCCTCCACTTT
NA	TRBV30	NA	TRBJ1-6	CAWDSGVWHF	TGTGCCTGGGACTCTGGGGTATGGCACTTT
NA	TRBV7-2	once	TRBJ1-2	CASSLNAWAGQGYTF	TGTGCCAGCAGCTTAAATGCTTGGGCAGGGCAAGGCTACACCTTC
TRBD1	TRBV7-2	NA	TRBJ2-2	CASSKGQGGTTGELFF	TGTGCCAGCAGCAAAGGACAGGGGGGTACGACCGGGGAGCTGTTTTTT
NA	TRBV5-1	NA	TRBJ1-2	CASSLDTGSRSYTF	TGCGCCAGCAGCTTGGATACAGGTTCTAGGAGCTACACCTTC
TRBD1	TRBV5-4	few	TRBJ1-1	CASSQGDRVNTEAFF	TGTGCCAGCAGCCAAGGGGACAGAGTGAACACTGAAGCTTTCTTT
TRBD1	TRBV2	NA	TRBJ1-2	CASRPGQGDYGYTF	TGTGCCAGCAGGCCGGGACAGGGCGACTATGGCTACACCTTC
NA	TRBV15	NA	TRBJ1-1	CATSPQNTEAFF	TGTGCCACCAGTCCACAGAACACTGAAGCTTTCTTT